This entry is about one TCR beta chain. Its antigen is as yet unknown. This sample is drawn from a study of cytomegalovirus exposure and HLA in healthy donors. Overall study context: As released early, the data held approximately 80 million unique TCRs from HLA-typed donors. Points from the study as a whole: Data from an earlier analysis indicated that most TCR beta V segments were productive either about 87% or about 30% of the time. Rare sequences made up most TCRs, while some public TCRs were found in many donors. TCR beta chains numbering more than 150 were designated cytomegalovirus-associated.

Germline V gene lookup returns CDR1 SGHDT and CDR2 YYEEEE. This CDR3 is 15 amino acids long. Trimming took off 1 base at V and 4 bases at J, with 11 bases between the two ends. A multiplex PCR was run with 60 Vbeta primers and 13 Jbeta primers. Produced via immunoSEQ multiplex PCR; TCRdb's table is partial and in-frame only. This sample contains more than 90,000 clones. The specimen sequenced was PBMCs. V gene TRBV5-6 combines with J gene TRBJ1-4; possibly TRBD1 for D (6 bases). The source of this sequence is a man between 35 and 55 years old in good health and CMV-seropositive. CDR3 protein: CASSLQQGNNEKLFF. The CDR3 DNA sequence: TGTGCCAGCAGCTTGCAACAGGGCAATAATGAAAAACTGTTTTTT.